These 23 T cell receptor beta chains came from one sample sequenced in a study of T cell responses to AZD1222 COVID-19 vaccine (dated by TCRdb to the early 2020s). The library was obtained by the immunoSEQ multiplex PCR assay. TCRdb retrieved this table from immuneACCESS and kept in-frame rearrangements only. Not all clones are present; in checked studies, unresolved V genes account for under half, and no reason is known for the remainder. The sample has 150,000 to 170,000 clones on record, about 88% of them singletons. The ten largest clones add up to approximately 17% of the sample. The time point label corresponds to: baseline before first vaccination. Sample: peripheral blood, taken on day 0 of AZD1222 vaccination. These receptors were obtained from an adult in good health.

The chain carries TRBV9 and TRBJ1-6; weak D call: TRBD1 (6 bases). Deletions cut 5 bases from V and 10 bases from J, with 19 bases between. This CDR3 has 15 amino acids. CDR1 and CDR2 (germline): SGDLS, YYNGEE. The CDR3 region is CASSEEQGSSSPLHF. In DNA, the CDR3 is TGTGCCAGCAGTGAAGAACAGGGATCATCATCACCCCTCCACTTT.

V gene TRBV2 combines with J gene TRBJ1-5; 7 bases agree with TRBD1. From germline, CDR1 is SNHLY and CDR2 FYNNEI. Trimming at V came to 6 bases and at J to 7 bases, leaving 9 bases not matched to a gene. The CDR3 loop spans 14 amino acids. The CDR3 spells CASRQGGVWQPQHF. CDR3 sequence (DNA): TGTGCCAGCAGGCAGGGGGGGGTCTGGCAGCCCCAGCATTTT.

The chain recombines TRBV9 with TRBJ1-3, with D tentatively TRBD1 (6 bases). V lost 4 bases and J 4 bases, leaving 15 bases between the germline ends. CDR3 length equals 15 residues. CDR1 SGDLS and CDR2 YYNGEE come from the germline V gene. The CDR3 nucleotides are TGTGCCAGCAGCCCCTCAGGGGCAGCGGGAAACACCATATATTTT. This translates into CASSPSGAAGNTIYF.

The rearrangement links TRBV7-3 to TRBJ2-3; the D gene could be TRBD1 or TRBD2 (5 bases each). The CDR3 runs to 18 residues. V was pared by 4 bases and J by 3 bases, with 23 bases between. Germline V lookup: CDR1 SGHTA, CDR2 FQGTGA. The DNA of the CDR3 is TGTGCCAGCAGCTCCTCCGGGACCTCGTTGAGGGGTACAGATACGCAGTATTTT. Translated, it gives CASSSSGTSLRGTDTQYF.

This chain links TRBV30 with TRBJ1-2; the match to TRBD1 covers 8 bases. Germline V lookup: CDR1 GTSNPN, CDR2 SVGIG (reference sequence). The CDR3 is made up of 16 amino acids. Losses at the gene ends were 0 bases for V and 6 bases for J; bases not matched to a gene: 12. CDR3 residues: CAWSVTGGKRKDGYTF. The CDR3 nucleotides read TGTGCCTGGAGTGTAACAGGGGGTAAAAGGAAAGATGGCTACACCTTC.

Concerning this clone itself: At one boundary the junction diverges from the germline segment, which might be a read error. The rearrangement links TRBV7-7 to TRBJ2-1, with D maybe TRBD2 (6 bases). This CDR3 has 14 amino acids. The germline gives CDR1 SSHAT, CDR2 FNYEAQ (reference sequence). The CDR3 DNA reads as TGTGCTAGCAGCACGGGGGTCGCCTACAATGAGCAGTTCTTC. Its translation: CASSTGVAYNEQFF.

This chain links TRBV11-2 with TRBJ2-2; 7 bases map to TRBD1. Germline-derived CDR1 and CDR2 are SGHAT and FQNNGV. CDR3 length equals 15 residues. After removal of 5 bases from V and 5 bases from J, the junction contained 8 bases not matched to a gene. The CDR3 loop is CASSTRTGRTGELFF. The CDR3 region has the DNA TGTGCCAGCAGCACCCGGACAGGTCGAACCGGGGAGCTGTTTTTT.

The rearrangement joins TRBV5-1 to TRBJ1-3; D uncertain. V shed 4 bases and J shed 9 bases, with 20 bases lying between them. The CDR3 is 15 amino acids. Germline CDR1 is SGHRS and CDR2 is YFSETQ. The chain's CDR3 is CASSPHGPASGTIYF. The CDR3 bases are TGCGCCAGCAGCCCCCACGGGCCGGCAAGTGGCACCATATATTTT. Together with reference TRBV5-1 and TRBJ1-3, the CDR3 gives the full variable domain: KAGVTQTPRYLIKTRGQQVTLSCSPISGHRSVSWYQQTPGQGLQFLFEYFSETQRNKGNFPGRFSGRQFSNSRSEMNVSTLELGDSALYLCASSPHGPASGTIYFGEGSWLTVV.

The V call is TRBV19, the J call TRBJ2-1; D is unresolved. The CDR3 runs 13 residues. With 10 bases removed from V and 0 bases from J, the gap between germline ends came to 10 bases. From germline, CDR1 is LNHDA and CDR2 SQIVND (reference sequence). Here the CDR3 reads CATRGVSYNEQFF. The DNA of the CDR3 is TGTGCCACCCGTGGTGTCTCCTACAATGAGCAGTTCTTC.

The chain is built from TRBV6-2 or TRBV6-3 and TRBJ2-7, with D perhaps TRBD2 (5 bases). The CDR3 runs to 14 residues. V was pared by 2 bases and J by 5 bases, with 13 bases between. Per germline, CDR1 MNHEY and CDR2 SVGEGT. The CDR3 loop reads CASSYTLGVDEQYF. The DNA for the CDR3 is TGTGCCAGCAGTTACACCCTCGGGGTGGACGAGCAGTACTTC.

V usage is TRBV19 and J usage is TRBJ1-4; D gene unclear. The CDR3 has 17 amino acids. Per the germline V gene, CDR1 is LNHDA and CDR2 is SQIVND (reference sequence). Trimming took 3 bases from V and 2 from J, leaving 16 bases between them. CDR3 sequence reads: CASSMQRTLSTNEKLFF. As DNA, the CDR3 is TGTGCCAGTAGTATGCAACGGACCCTTAGTACTAATGAAAAACTGTTTTTT.

The chain has TRBV28 and TRBJ2-3; D is unresolved. Germline-derived CDR1 and CDR2 are MDHEN and SYDVKM. Trimming took off 4 bases at V and 0 bases at J, with 20 bases between the two ends. The CDR3 runs 18 residues. The CDR3 DNA sequence: TGTGCCAGCAGTTACCGGTATGAAGGGCACCCTAGCACAGATACGCAGTATTTT. Protein: CASSYRYEGHPSTDTQYF.

This chain uses TRBV2 with TRBJ1-2, with D tentatively TRBD1 (5 bases). Germline V gene data show CDR1 as SNHLY and CDR2 as FYNNEI. CDR3 size: 13 residues. Trimming left V 2 bases short and J 7 bases short, with 11 bases between. The CDR3 region is CASSEQGGSGYTF. CDR3 in DNA: TGTGCCAGCAGTGAACAGGGCGGGTCTGGCTACACCTTC. Full variable domain (missing parts from reference TRBV2 and TRBJ1-2): EPEVTQTPSHQVTQMGQEVILRCVPISNHLYFYWYRQILGQKVEFLVSFYNNEISEKSEIFDDQFSVERPDGSNFTLKIRSTKLEDSAMYFCASSEQGGSGYTFGSGTRLTVV.

V and J are TRBV11-2 and TRBJ1-1, with TRBD1 matching 7 bases. The V segment lost 0 bases and the J segment 2 bases; nucleotides outside the gene matches: 6. The germline V gene encodes CDR1 SGHAT and CDR2 FQNNGV. CDR3 length equals 16 residues. The CDR3: CASSLDRGTANTEAFF. For the CDR3, the DNA is TGTGCCAGCAGCTTAGATCGTGGGACAGCCAACACTGAAGCTTTCTTT.

The V gene is TRBV5-1, the J gene TRBJ1-2; D gene unclear. This CDR3 is built from 15 residues. Per germline, CDR1 SGHRS and CDR2 YFSETQ. The V gene lost 0 bases and the J gene lost 0 bases, with 9 bases spanning the gap. The CDR3 DNA reads as TGCGCCAGCAGCTTGGAAGGGAGGGCTAACTATGGCTACACCTTC. Protein sequence: CASSLEGRANYGYTF. Together with reference TRBV5-1 and TRBJ1-2, the CDR3 gives the full variable domain: KAGVTQTPRYLIKTRGQQVTLSCSPISGHRSVSWYQQTPGQGLQFLFEYFSETQRNKGNFPGRFSGRQFSNSRSEMNVSTLELGDSALYLCASSLEGRANYGYTFGSGTRLTVV.

This clone has a count of ten or more. This chain links TRBV2 with TRBJ2-7; 7 nucleotides match TRBD1. Losses at the gene ends were 6 bases for V and 4 bases for J; bases not matched to a gene: 6. The CDR3 is made up of 13 amino acids. CDR1 and CDR2 (germline): SNHLY, FYNNEI. CDR3 sequence (DNA): TGTGCCAGCAGCGGGGACAGACTTTACGAGCAGTACTTC. Protein product: CASSGDRLYEQYF.

The V call is TRBV9, the J call TRBJ1-1, with TRBD1 matching over 7 bases. V gave up 2 bases and J gave up 5 bases; unmatched junction bases: 9. Germline V CDR1 and CDR2: SGDLS, YYNGEE. The CDR3 sequence is 15 residues long. As DNA, the CDR3 is TGTGCCAGCAGCGTTAAGGGGGCGGGAGGTACTGAAGCTTTCTTT. Translation gives CASSVKGAGGTEAFF.

The rearrangement uses TRBV19 and TRBJ2-3; tentative D call: TRBD1 (6 bases). CDR3 length: 13 amino acids. Germline V gives CDR1 LNHDA, CDR2 SQIVND (reference sequence). V gave up 10 bases and J gave up 5 bases, with 16 bases separating them. CDR3 protein: CATKQGVEDTQYF. The CDR3 coding sequence is TGTGCCACTAAACAGGGAGTTGAAGATACGCAGTATTTT.

The chain joins TRBV29-1 to TRBJ2-2; maybe TRBD1 (7 bases). Trimming pared 2 bases from V and 6 bases from J, leaving 16 bases between. The CDR3 runs to 15 residues. From germline, CDR1 is SQVTM and CDR2 ANQGSEA. CDR3 DNA: TGCAGCGTTGAAAACGCCAGGGGGGCGGCCGGGGAGCTGTTTTTT. Translating it yields CSVENARGAAGELFF.

This sequence joins TRBV9 and TRBJ1-1, with D unclear. CDR1 SGDLS and CDR2 YYNGEE come from the germline V gene. Trimming stripped 4 bases from V and 4 bases from J, with 11 bases between. This CDR3 has 13 residues. The CDR3 nucleotides read TGTGCCAGCAGCCCCTTGGGGTCCACTGAAGCTTTCTTT. Protein sequence: CASSPLGSTEAFF.

V usage is TRBV3-1 (or the pseudogene TRBV3-2) and J usage is TRBJ2-7, with D possibly being TRBD1 or TRBD2 (5 bases each). Germline CDR1 LGHDT, CDR2 YNNKEL (reference sequence). V was cut by 8 bases and J by 2 bases, with 16 bases left in between. This CDR3 has 14 amino acids. The CDR3 reads CASLSGTRPYEQYF. The DNA of the CDR3 is TGTGCCAGCCTGTCCGGGACCCGACCCTACGAGCAGTACTTC.

The chain carries TRBV5-1 and TRBJ1-1; D call uncertain. V lost 4 bases and J lost 9, with 16 bases in between. CDR3 length equals 13 residues. Germline V lookup: CDR1 SGHRS, CDR2 YFSETQ. The CDR3 region is CASSPPDRVKAFF. The DNA for the CDR3 is TGCGCCAGCAGCCCGCCGGACCGGGTAAAAGCTTTCTTT.

The gene calls are TRBV3-1 (or the pseudogene TRBV3-2) and TRBJ2-6; no firm D call. CDR1 LGHDT and CDR2 YNNKEL come from the germline V gene (reference sequence). The length of the CDR3 is 14 residues. V gave up 3 bases and J gave up 4 bases, with 7 bases separating them. CDR3: CASSQFYGANVLTF. In nucleotides, the CDR3 is TGTGCCAGCAGCCAGTTTTACGGGGCCAACGTCCTGACTTTC.